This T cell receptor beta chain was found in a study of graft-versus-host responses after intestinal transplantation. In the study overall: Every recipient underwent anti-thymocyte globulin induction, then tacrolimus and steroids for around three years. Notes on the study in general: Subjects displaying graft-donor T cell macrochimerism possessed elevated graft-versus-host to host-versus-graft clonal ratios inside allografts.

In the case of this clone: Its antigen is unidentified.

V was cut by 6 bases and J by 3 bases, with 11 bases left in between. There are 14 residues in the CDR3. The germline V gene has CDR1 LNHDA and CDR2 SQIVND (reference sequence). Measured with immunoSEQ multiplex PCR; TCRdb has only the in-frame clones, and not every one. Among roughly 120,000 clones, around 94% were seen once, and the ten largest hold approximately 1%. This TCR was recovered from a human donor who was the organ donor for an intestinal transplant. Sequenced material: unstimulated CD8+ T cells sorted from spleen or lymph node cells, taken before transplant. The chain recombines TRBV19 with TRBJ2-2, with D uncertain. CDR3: CASSDHTDTGELFF. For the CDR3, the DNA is TGTGCCAGTAGCGATCACACGGACACCGGGGAGCTGTTTTTT.